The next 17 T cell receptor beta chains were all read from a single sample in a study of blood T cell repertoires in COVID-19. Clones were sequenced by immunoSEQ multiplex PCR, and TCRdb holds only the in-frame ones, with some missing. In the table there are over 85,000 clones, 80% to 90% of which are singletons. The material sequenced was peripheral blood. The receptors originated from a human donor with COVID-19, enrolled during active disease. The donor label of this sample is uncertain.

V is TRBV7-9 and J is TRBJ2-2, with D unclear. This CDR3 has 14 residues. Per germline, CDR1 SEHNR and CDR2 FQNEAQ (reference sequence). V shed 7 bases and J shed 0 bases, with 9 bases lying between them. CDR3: CASMQAANTGELFF. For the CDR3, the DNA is TGTGCCAGCATGCAGGCAGCGAACACCGGGGAGCTGTTTTTT.

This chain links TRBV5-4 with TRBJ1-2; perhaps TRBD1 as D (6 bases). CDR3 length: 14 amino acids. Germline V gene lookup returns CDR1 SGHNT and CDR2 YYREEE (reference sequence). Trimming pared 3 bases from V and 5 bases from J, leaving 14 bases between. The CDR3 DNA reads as TGTGCCAGCAGCTGGGACAAGGACGCATATGGCTACACCTTC. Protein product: CASSWDKDAYGYTF.

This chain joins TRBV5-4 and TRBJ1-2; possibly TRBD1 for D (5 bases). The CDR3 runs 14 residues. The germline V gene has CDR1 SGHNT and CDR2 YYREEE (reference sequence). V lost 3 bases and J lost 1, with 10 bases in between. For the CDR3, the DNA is TGTGCCAGCAGCTCCAGGGATTTTAACTATGGCTACACCTTC. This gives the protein CASSSRDFNYGYTF.

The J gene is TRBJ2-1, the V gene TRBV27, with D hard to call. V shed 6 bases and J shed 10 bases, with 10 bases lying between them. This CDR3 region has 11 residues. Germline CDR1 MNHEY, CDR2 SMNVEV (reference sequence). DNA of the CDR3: TGTGCCAGCAGGCGACTCGGCGAGCAGTTCTTC. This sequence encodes CASRRLGEQFF.

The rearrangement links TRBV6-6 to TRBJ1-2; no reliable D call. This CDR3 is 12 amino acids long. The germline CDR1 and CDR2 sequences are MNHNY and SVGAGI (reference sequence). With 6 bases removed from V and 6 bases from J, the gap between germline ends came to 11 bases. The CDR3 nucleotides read TGTGCCAGCAGCGCCGGGGAGGATGGCTACACCTTC. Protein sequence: CASSAGEDGYTF.

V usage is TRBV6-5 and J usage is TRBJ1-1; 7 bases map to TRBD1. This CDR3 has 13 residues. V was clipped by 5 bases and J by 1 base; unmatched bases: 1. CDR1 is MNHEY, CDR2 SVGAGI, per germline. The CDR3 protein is CASSPGGNTEAFF. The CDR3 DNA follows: TGTGCCAGCAGTCCAGGGGGGAACACTGAAGCTTTCTTT.

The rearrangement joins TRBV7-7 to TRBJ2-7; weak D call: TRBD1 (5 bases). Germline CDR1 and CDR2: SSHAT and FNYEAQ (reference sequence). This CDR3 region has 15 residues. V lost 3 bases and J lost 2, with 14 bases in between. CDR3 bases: TGTGCCAGCAGCTTCCAGCAGACAGAAACCTACGAGCAGTACTTC. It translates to CASSFQQTETYEQYF.

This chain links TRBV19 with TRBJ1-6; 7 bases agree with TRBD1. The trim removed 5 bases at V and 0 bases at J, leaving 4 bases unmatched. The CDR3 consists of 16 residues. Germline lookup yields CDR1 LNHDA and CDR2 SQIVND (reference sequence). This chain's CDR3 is CASSVRGSSYNSPLHF. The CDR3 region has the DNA TGTGCCAGTAGTGTCAGGGGGAGCTCCTATAATTCACCCCTCCACTTT. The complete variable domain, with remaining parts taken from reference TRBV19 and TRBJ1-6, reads DGGITQSPKYLFRKEGQNVTLSCEQNLNHDAMYWYRQDPGQGLRLIYYSQIVNDFQKGDIAEGYSVSREKKESFPLTVTSAQKNPTAFYLCASSVRGSSYNSPLHFGNGTRLTVT.

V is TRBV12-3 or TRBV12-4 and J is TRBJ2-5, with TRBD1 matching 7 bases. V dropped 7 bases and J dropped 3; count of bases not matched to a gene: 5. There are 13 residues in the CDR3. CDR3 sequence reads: CASNRDREETQYF. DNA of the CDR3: TGTGCCAGCAATCGGGACAGAGAAGAGACCCAGTACTTC.

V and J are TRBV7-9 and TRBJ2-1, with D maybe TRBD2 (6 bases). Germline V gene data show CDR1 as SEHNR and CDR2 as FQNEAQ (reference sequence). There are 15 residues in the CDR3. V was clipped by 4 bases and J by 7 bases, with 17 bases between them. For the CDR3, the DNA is TGTGCCAGCAGCTCAGGATGGGGGGTCTATAATGAGCAGTTCTTC. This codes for CASSSGWGVYNEQFF.

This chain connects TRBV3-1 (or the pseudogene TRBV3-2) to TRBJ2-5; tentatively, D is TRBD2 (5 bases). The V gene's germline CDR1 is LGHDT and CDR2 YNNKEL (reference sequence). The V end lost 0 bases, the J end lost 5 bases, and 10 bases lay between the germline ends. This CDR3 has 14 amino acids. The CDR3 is CASSQDWSGETQYF. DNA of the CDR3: TGTGCCAGCAGCCAAGATTGGTCGGGGGAGACCCAGTACTTC.

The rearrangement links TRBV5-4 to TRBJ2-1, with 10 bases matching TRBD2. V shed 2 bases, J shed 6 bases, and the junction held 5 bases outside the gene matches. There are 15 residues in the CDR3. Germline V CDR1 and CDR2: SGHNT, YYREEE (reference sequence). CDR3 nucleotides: TGTGCCAGCAGCTTAAAGCGGGGGGGCCTCAATGAGCAGTTCTTC. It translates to CASSLKRGGLNEQFF. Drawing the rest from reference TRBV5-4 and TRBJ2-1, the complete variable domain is ETGVTQSPTHLIKTRGQQVTLRCSSQSGHNTVSWYQQALGQGPQFIFQYYREEENGRGNFPPRFSGLQFPNYSSELNVNALELDDSALYLCASSLKRGGLNEQFFGPGTRLTVL.

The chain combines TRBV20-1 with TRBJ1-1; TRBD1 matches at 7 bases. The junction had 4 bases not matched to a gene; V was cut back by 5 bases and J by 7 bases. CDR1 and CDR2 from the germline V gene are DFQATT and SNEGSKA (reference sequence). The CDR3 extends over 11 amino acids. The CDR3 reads CSAPGQFEAFF. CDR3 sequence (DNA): TGCAGTGCTCCGGGACAGTTTGAAGCTTTCTTT.

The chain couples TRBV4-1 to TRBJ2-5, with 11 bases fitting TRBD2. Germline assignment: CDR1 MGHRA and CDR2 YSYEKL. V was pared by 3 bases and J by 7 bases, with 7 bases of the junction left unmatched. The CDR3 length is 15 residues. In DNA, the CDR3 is TGCGCCAGCAGCCAGACTCCGGGACTAGCGGTGACCCAGTACTTC. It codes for CASSQTPGLAVTQYF.

The CDR3 spells CASIAGAYDYGYTF. CDR3 coding DNA: TGTGCCAGCATCGCAGGGGCGTACGACTATGGCTACACCTTC. V is TRBV2 and J is TRBJ1-2; TRBD1 is a possible D gene (6 bases). Trimming left V 7 bases short and J 3 bases short, with 15 bases between. Germline CDR1 reads SNHLY; CDR2 reads FYNNEI. This CDR3 is built from 14 residues.

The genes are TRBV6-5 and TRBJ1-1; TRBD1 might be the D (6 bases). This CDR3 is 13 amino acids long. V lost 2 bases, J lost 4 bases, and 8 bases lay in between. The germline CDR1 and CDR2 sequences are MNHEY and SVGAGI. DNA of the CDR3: TGTGCCAGCAGTTACATGGGGGCCACTGAAGCTTTCTTT. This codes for CASSYMGATEAFF.

CDR3 in amino acids: CASSSPTAPNEQFF. The CDR3, as DNA: TGTGCCAGCAGCTCACCAACAGCCCCAAATGAGCAGTTCTTC. The chain uses TRBV7-3 and TRBJ2-1; no firm D call. Germline-derived CDR1 and CDR2 are SGHTA and FQGTGA. V was pared by 4 bases and J by 7 bases, with 14 bases between. The CDR3 is made up of 14 amino acids. Complete variable domain (other parts from reference TRBV7-3 and TRBJ2-1): GAGVSQTPSNKVTEKGKYVELRCDPISGHTALYWYRQSLGQGPEFLIYFQGTGAADDSGLPNDRFFAVRPEGSVSTLKIQRTERGDSAVYLCASSSPTAPNEQFFGPGTRLTVL.